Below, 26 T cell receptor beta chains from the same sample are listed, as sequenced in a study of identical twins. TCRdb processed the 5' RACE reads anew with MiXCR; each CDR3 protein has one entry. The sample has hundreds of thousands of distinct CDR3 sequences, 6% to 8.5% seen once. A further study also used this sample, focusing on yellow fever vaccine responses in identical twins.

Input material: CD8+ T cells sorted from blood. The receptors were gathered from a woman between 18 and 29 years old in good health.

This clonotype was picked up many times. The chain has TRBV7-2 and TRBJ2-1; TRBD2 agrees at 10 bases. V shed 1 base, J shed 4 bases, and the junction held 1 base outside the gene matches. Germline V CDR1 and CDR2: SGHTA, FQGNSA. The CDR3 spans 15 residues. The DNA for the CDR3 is TGTGCCAGCAGCTTAGAGGGACTAGCGTACAATGAGCAGTTCTTC. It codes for CASSLEGLAYNEQFF.

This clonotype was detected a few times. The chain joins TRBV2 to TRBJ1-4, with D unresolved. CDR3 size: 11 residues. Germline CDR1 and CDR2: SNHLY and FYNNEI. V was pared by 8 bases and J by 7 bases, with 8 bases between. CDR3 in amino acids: CASGIIEKLFF. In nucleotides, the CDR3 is TGTGCCAGCGGGATTATTGAAAAACTGTTTTTT.

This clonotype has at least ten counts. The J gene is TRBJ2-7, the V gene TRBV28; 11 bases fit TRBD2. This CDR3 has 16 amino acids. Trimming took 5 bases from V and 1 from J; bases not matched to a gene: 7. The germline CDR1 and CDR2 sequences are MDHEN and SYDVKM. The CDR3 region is CASSTGLAGISYEQYF. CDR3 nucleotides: TGTGCCAGCAGTACCGGACTAGCGGGCATATCCTACGAGCAGTACTTC.

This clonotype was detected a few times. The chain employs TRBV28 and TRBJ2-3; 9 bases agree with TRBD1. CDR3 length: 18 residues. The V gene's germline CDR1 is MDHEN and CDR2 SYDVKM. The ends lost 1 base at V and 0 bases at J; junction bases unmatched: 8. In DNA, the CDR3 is TGTGCCAGCAGTTTATTAACAGGGGGCGAAGCTAGCACAGATACGCAGTATTTT. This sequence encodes CASSLLTGGEASTDTQYF.

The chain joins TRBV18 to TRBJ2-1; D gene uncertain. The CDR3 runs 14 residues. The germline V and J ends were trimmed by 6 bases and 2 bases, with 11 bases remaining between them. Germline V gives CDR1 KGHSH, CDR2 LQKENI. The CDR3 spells CASSPSFTYNEQFF. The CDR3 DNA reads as TGTGCCAGCTCCCCGAGTTTTACCTACAATGAGCAGTTCTTC.

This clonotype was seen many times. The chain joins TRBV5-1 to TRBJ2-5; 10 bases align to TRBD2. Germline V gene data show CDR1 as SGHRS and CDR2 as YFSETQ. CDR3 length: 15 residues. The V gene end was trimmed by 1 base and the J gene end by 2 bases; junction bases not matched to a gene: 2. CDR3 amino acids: CASSLTSGIQETQYF. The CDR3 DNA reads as TGCGCCAGCAGCTTGACTAGCGGGATACAAGAGACCCAGTACTTC.

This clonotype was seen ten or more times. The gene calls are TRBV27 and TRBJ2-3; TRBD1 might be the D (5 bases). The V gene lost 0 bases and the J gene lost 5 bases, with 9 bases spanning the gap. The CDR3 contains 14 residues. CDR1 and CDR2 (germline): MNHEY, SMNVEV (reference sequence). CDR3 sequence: CASSLSRDEDTQYF. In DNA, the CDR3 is TGTGCCAGCAGTTTATCCAGGGATGAAGATACGCAGTATTTT.

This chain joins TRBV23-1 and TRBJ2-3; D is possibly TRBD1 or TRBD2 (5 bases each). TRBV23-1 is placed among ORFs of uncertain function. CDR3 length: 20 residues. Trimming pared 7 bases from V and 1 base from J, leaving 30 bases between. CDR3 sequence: CASTKRGKTHPEDGTDTQYF. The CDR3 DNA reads TGCGCCAGCACAAAACGGGGCAAGACCCACCCAGAGGATGGCACAGATACGCAGTATTTT.

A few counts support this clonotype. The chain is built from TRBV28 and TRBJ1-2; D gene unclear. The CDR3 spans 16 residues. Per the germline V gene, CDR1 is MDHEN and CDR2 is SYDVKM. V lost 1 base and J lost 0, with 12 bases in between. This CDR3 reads CASSLLDRVANYGYTF. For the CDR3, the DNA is TGTGCCAGCAGTTTATTAGATCGTGTAGCTAACTATGGCTACACCTTC.

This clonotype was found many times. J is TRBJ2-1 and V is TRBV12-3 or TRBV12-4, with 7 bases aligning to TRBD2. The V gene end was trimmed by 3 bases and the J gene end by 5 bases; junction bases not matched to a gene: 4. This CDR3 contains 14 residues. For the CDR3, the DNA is TGTGCCAGCAGTTTGCGGGGGAGGGACAATGAGCAGTTCTTC. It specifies CASSLRGRDNEQFF.

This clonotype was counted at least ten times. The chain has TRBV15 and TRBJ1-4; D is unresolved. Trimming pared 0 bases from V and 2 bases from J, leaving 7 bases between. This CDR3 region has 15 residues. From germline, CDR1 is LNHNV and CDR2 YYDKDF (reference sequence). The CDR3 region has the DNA TGTGCCACCAGCAGAGATGCGGCGACTAATGAAAAACTGTTTTTT. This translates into CATSRDAATNEKLFF.

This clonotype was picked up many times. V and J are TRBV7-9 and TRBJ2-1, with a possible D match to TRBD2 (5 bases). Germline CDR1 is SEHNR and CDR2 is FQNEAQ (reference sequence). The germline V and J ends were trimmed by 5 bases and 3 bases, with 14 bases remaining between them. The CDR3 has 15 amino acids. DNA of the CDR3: TGTGCCAGCAGCGGACCGCTAAGCGGCTACAATGAGCAGTTCTTC. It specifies CASSGPLSGYNEQFF.

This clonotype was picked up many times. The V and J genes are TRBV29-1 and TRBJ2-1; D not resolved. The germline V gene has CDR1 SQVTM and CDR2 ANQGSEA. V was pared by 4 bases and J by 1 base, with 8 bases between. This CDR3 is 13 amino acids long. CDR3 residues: CSVVLHSYNEQFF. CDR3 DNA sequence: TGCAGCGTTGTCCTCCATTCCTACAATGAGCAGTTCTTC.

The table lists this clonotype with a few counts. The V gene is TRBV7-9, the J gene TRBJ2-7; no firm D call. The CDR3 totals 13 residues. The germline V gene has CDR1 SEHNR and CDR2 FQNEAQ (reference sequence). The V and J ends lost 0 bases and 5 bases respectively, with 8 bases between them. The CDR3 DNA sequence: TGTGCCAGCAGCTTAGCCCACACGGACGAGCAGTACTTC. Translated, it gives CASSLAHTDEQYF.

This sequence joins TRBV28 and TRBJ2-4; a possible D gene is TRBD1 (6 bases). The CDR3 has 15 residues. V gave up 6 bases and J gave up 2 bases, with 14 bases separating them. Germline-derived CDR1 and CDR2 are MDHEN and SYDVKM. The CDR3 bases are TGTGCCAGCAGGACTATAAGGGGGTCCAAAAACATTCAGTACTTC. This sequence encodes CASRTIRGSKNIQYF.

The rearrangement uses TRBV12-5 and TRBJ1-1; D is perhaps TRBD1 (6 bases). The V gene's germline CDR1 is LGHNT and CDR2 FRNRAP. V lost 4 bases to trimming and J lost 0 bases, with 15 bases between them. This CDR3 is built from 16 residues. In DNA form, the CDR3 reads TGTGCTAGTGGTTGGTCGGACAGATATATGAACACTGAAGCTTTCTTT. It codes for CASGWSDRYMNTEAFF. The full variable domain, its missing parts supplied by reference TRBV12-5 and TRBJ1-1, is DARVTQTPRHKVTEMGQEVTMRCQPILGHNTVFWYRQTMMQGLELLAYFRNRAPLDDSGMPKDRFSAEMPDATLATLKIQPSEPRDSAVYFCASGWSDRYMNTEAFFGQGTRLTVV.

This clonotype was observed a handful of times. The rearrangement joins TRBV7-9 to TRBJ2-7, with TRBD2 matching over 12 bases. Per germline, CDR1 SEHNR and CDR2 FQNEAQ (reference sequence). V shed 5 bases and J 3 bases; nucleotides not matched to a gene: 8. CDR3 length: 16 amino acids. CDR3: CASSRTSGTTYYEQYF. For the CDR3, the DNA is TGTGCCAGCAGCCGGACTAGCGGGACAACTTACTACGAGCAGTACTTC.

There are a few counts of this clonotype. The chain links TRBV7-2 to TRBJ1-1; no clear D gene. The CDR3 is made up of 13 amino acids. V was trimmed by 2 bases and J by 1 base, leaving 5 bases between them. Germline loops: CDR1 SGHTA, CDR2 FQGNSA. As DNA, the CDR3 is TGTGCCAGCAGCTTAAAGTGGAACACTGAAGCTTTCTTT. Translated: CASSLKWNTEAFF.

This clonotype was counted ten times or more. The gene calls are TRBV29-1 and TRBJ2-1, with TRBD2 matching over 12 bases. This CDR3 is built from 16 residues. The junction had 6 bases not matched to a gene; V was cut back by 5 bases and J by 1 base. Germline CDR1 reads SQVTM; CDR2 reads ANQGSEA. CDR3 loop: CSVSLAGGGSYNEQFF. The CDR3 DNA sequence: TGCAGCGTTTCCCTAGCGGGAGGGGGATCCTACAATGAGCAGTTCTTC.

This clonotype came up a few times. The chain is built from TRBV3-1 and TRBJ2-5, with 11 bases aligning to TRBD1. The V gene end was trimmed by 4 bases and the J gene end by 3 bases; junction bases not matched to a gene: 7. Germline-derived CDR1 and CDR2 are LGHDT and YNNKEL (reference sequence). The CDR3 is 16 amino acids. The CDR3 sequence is CASSRGQGAWEETQYF. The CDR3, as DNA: TGTGCCAGCAGCCGAGGACAGGGGGCTTGGGAAGAGACCCAGTACTTC.

The CDR3, as DNA: TGTGCCAGCAGTGGCCCGATTACAGGGAGCGAGCAGTACTTC. Encoded protein: CASSGPITGSEQYF. The V call is TRBV2, the J call TRBJ2-7, with a tentative D call TRBD1 (6 bases). Trimming shortened V by 4 bases and J by 6 bases, and 16 bases separated the two germline ends. Germline V gene lookup returns CDR1 SNHLY and CDR2 FYNNEI. CDR3 size: 14 residues.

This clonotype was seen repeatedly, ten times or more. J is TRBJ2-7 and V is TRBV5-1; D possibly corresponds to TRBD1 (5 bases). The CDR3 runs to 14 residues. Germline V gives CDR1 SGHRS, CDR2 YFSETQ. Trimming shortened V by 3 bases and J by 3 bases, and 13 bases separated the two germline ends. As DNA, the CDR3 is TGCGCCAGCAGCTGCTTCAGGGATTTCTACGAGCAGTACGTC. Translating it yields CASSCFRDFYEQYV.

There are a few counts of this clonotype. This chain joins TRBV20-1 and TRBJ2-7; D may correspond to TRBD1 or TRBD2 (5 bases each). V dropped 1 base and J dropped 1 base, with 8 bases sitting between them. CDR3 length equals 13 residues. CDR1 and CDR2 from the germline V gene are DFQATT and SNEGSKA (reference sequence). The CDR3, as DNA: TGCAGTGCTAGAGCCAGGGAGTCCTACGAGCAGTACTTC. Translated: CSARARESYEQYF.

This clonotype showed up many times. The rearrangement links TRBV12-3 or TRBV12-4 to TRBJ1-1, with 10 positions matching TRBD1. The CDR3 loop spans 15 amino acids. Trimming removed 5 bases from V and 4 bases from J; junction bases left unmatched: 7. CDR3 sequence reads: CASSLQTGGFTEAFF. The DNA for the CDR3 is TGTGCCAGCAGTCTACAGACAGGGGGCTTCACTGAAGCTTTCTTT.

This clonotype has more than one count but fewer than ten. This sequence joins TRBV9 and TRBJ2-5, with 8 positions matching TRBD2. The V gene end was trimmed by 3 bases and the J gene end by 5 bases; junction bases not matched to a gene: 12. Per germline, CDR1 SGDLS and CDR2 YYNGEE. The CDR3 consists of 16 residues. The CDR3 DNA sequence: TGTGCCAGCAGCGCAGACGCTTCGGGAGGGCCCGAGACCCAGTACTTC. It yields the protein CASSADASGGPETQYF.

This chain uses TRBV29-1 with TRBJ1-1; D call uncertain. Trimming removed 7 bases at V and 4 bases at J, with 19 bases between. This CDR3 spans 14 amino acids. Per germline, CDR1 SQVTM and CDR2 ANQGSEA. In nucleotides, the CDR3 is TGCAGCGCCCACCTGGGCAGTTCGGGCACTGAAGCTTTCTTT. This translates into CSAHLGSSGTEAFF.